What follows describes a single T cell receptor (beta chain). This receptor's antigen is unknown. No much larger clonotype is one base removed from it; base qualities were not supplied. The CDR3 runs 13 residues from the cysteine to the phenylalanine. Left in the record is the CDR3 DNA by itself, 39 bases read in frame from the first base. Ends trimmed: V by 6 bases, J by 7 bases; bases unmatched to a gene: 5. The germline V gene supplies CDR1 MDHEN and CDR2 SYDVKM. In total, approximately 700 healthy bone marrow donors made up the cohort. All cohort members were sampled while nominally healthy, although unrecorded immune exposures were likely present. The donor tested CMV seronegative and was one of the 352 seronegative cohort members. A peripheral blood sample was provided by each donor, and peripheral blood mononuclear cells were used for TCR beta sequencing. The Qiagen DNeasy Blood Extraction Kit was used to extract genomic DNA from the blood cell samples.

The data stem from a study of cytomegalovirus exposure and HLA in healthy donors (dated by TCRdb to about 2017). A note on the overall study: According to an earlier analysis of 450 to 650 of the donors, about 179 million T cells yielded 90 million to 130 million unique TCR beta sequences and 276 Gb of sequence data. An early release covering roughly 640 HLA-typed donors comprised 250 to 350 gigabases of sequencing data and approximately 80 million unique TCR sequences. The genetic ancestry cluster associated with self-reported Caucasian donors included around 76% of the roughly 400 genotyped donors. The aim of the study was to test whether cataloging public T cell receptors could identify signatures of past pathogen exposure. The T cell repertoires of under 750 subjects were profiled by immunosequencing and related to cytomegalovirus serostatus. A separate validation cohort of 90 to 150 different subjects was used in addition to the roughly 720-subject first cohort. To predict cytomegalovirus infection status, the study brought together high-throughput TCR immunosequencing, statistical association of individual TCRs with disease status, and machine learning. In a later analysis, previously published TCR beta repertoires from 550 to 700 donors were re-analyzed and high-resolution HLA genotyping was added so that TCR occurrence patterns could be studied. In the later analysis, no new phenotypic data were used to find candidate immune exposures; instead, reliance was placed on TCR beta sequences and their occurrence across donors. An earlier analysis of several hundred of the donors applied high-throughput TCR beta sequencing to assess whether each TCR beta V gene segment acted as functional or pseudogenic. Donor age, sex, ethnicity and CMV serostatus were compiled together with the repertoire data. A later genetic analysis used genome-wide SNP genotypes for about three fifths of the 666 donors, treating that subset as a discovery cohort. All discovery cohort repertoires had been generated using a single sequencing platform. HLA typing included class I and class II loci at four-digit resolution. Typing coverage varied by locus: roughly 620-640 donors for A, B, C, DRB1 and DQB1; around 560 for DQA1; 600 to 610 for DPA1; 450 to 480 for DPB1. Because of strong linkage in the cohort, roughly five DR-DQ haplotypes were treated as single units for association and clustering. On average, around 230,000 unique TCR beta nucleotide sequences were sequenced per donor among about 400 genotyped donors of the cohort, with 15% to 20% of those sequences being non-productive. Study-level results and caveats: In a later analysis, the rate of TCR association differed among HLA loci, with DRB1 alleles having the most associated TCRs and HLA-C alleles having the fewest. Correlated functional status among segregating V segments might be attributable to linkage disequilibrium, but an unknown experimental factor could not be ruled out. The earlier analysis of about 600 of the donors excluded about 16 rarely observed V segments, including chromosome 9 orphons, because counts were too low. Some IMGT-functional V segments, including TRBV6-2 and TRBV6-3, could not be told apart with the 87-base-pair reads, so those segments were excluded. Most CMV-associated TCR beta chains appeared to be HLA-restricted in a later analysis, and the HLA associations seemed to be driven largely by CMV exposure. Compared with equally common non-associated chains, HLA-associated TCR beta chains in a later analysis were more clonally expanded and had lower generation probabilities. An earlier analysis of 450 to 750 of the donors showed that most TCR beta V segments appeared in productive rearrangements either about 87% or about 30% of the time, which broadly matched IMGT annotations. The study gave a list of some 150 TCR beta chains associated with cytomegalovirus. Strong co-occurrence of HLA alleles, especially DR and DQ, made assigning TCR associations to individual alleles difficult. The sequencing pipeline was judged likely to have produced a cluster of highly shared sequence variants as a technical artifact. It was suggested by the authors that the approach could potentially be generalized to other disease states and immunological phenotypes. Because HLA typing was missing for some donors at each locus, association tests included only the typed subset. CMV serostatus was the only immune exposure information available for the cohort. Most TCR sequences were seen in very few donors, while some public TCRs were found in many individuals. A further reported finding was that TCR beta sequences accurately predicted the HLA-A and HLA-B alleles for most subjects in the first cohort. Three of the identified cytomegalovirus-associated TCR beta chains were confirmed in vitro to be specific for cytomegalovirus antigens. In both the original and validation cohorts, the classifier was reported to diagnose cytomegalovirus status with high specificity and sensitivity. Compared with the 666-donor mean, donors in an Asian-associated ancestry cluster had fewer N-insertions in productive TCRs, according to a later genetic analysis. In a later genetic analysis, a missense DCLRE1C variant was associated with V-gene and J-gene trimming of TCR beta chains, and the association was replicated in an independent cohort. Roughly uniform sequencing depth across donors was assumed in presence/absence analyses, although this assumption may not hold. A later analysis associated about 16,000 TCR beta sequences with specific HLA alleles at a false discovery rate of 0.05. The cohort was sequenced for TCR beta chains only, and without alpha or paired-chain data the features that could be detected were limited. According to a later analysis, parvovirus B19, influenza, CMV and Epstein-Barr virus appeared linked to several top co-occurrence clusters.

Library prep was done by the immunoSEQ multiplex PCR assay. For the multiplex PCR, a mixture combining 60 forward primers for TCR Vbeta segments and 13 reverse primers for TCR Jbeta segments was used. Amplification of the CDR3 region of rearranged TCR beta genes was performed with a multiplex PCR assay on genomic DNA. Amplified TCR beta libraries were sequenced as 87-base-pair reads on the Illumina HiSeq System. The source study handled its data this way. In a later analysis, tens of millions of unique TCR beta chains were counted across the 690 or so repertoires, and roughly 10 million of these chains were shared by at least two donors. To remove PCR and sequencing errors, raw reads were error-corrected and collapsed into unique sequences using a nearest-neighbor algorithm that merged closely related sequences. Alignment of CDR3 sequences to IMGT reference sequences was used to assign V, D and J gene segments. For a sequence to be retained, a match of at least six nucleotides to both a V gene segment and a J gene segment was required. Rearrangements were called productive when the CDR3 lacked stop codons and stayed in frame with V and J; all others were non-productive. CDR3 was defined according to IMGT convention as the region running from the second conserved V-encoded cysteine to the conserved J-encoded phenylalanine. In an earlier analysis of some 550 of the donors, sequences lacking an unambiguous match to a single V gene segment were excluded. An earlier analysis of several hundred of the donors classified V segments as functional when productive rearrangements were above 56.7% and as segregating when the standard deviation between donors was above 5%. To diagnose cytomegalovirus status from the catalog of TCR beta chain sequences, a statistical classification framework was built. A later analysis assigned V and J genes by comparing TCR nucleotide sequences with IMGT/GENE-DB human TR gene sequences. A later analysis assigned CDR3 sequences and most-parsimonious VDJ recombination scenarios with the TCRdist pipeline. In a later analysis, each TCR beta chain was defined by its CDR3 amino acid sequence together with its V-gene family, and reads lacking a unique V-gene family were excluded. A later analysis removed over 500 highly shared, low-generation-probability nucleotide sequences to deal with suspected cross-contamination and a sequencing artifact. In a later analysis, a clonal expansion index was calculated for each public chain from normalized within-repertoire ranks of inferred template counts. In a later analysis, generation probabilities were computed using a VDJ recombination model fitted to out-of-frame rearrangements, and the results were checked against IGoR. In a later analysis, hypergeometric tests were used to score TCR-TCR, TCR-HLA and TCR-CMV co-occurrence, with a repertoire-size bias correction applied to TCR pairs. In a later analysis, false discovery rates were estimated by permuting HLA or CMV assignments 20 times. In a later analysis, co-occurring TCRs were grouped with DBSCAN, and TCRdist sequence similarity was added when clustering was performed within HLA-allele-positive subsets. Co-occurrence clustering excluded repertoires with fewer than 30,000 or more than 120,000 public chains, plus five with anomalous nucleotide sharing. In its TCRdb copy, this immuneACCESS table keeps in-frame sequences only and misses some clones. Where compared with another copy, unresolved V genes explain less than half of these, and the others have no known cause. V, J and clone size were drawn from that table, and D and trimming were deduced from the DNA. Counted in this sample were 200,000 to 250,000 clones; 80% to 90% of them appeared once. Of the sample, 2.9% is held by the ten largest clones.

This sequence originates from a man in his thirties or forties in good health and CMV-seronegative. The chain is made from TRBV28 and TRBJ1-2, with 10 bases matching TRBD1. The specimen sequenced was PBMCs. Here the CDR3 is given as CASRVTGGGGYTF. The DNA sequence reads TGTGCCAGCAGGGTGACAGGGGGCGGTGGCTACACCTTC.